Below are 6 T cell receptor beta chains sequenced from a single sample in a study of technical replicates of blood from a few donors. This table comes from immunoSEQ multiplex PCR, and its TCRdb copy is limited to in-frame clones, with some not included. The table lists around 92,000 clones, about 94% of them singletons. Sequenced input: T cells isolated from PBMCs. These receptors originate from a human donor in good health.

J is TRBJ2-7 and V is TRBV19, with D maybe TRBD1 (6 bases). The germline gives CDR1 LNHDA, CDR2 SQIVND (reference sequence). V shed 0 bases and J shed 6 bases, with 9 bases lying between them. The CDR3 spans 13 residues. The CDR3, as DNA: TGTGCCAGTAGTATAGACAGGGGAAGCGAGCAGTACTTC. This translates into CASSIDRGSEQYF.

This chain connects TRBV28 to TRBJ1-2; D not resolved. Trimming removed 5 bases at V and 6 bases at J, with 19 bases between. CDR3 length equals 15 residues. Germline CDR1 is MDHEN and CDR2 is SYDVKM. CDR3: CASSPRSISRNGYTF. The DNA of the CDR3 is TGTGCCAGCAGTCCCCGATCAATCTCGAGAAATGGCTACACCTTC.

Remarks on this clone: The identical CDR3 is also encoded by other nucleotide sequences in the sample. V usage is TRBV28 and J usage is TRBJ2-2; the D gene is possibly TRBD2 (6 bases). The CDR3 runs to 15 residues. Trimming took 4 bases from V and 2 from J, leaving 11 bases between them. From germline, CDR1 is MDHEN and CDR2 SYDVKM. CDR3 sequence (DNA): TGTGCCAGCAGTTCGGGCGGGGCCAACACCGGGGAGCTGTTTTTT. Translation: CASSSGGANTGELFF. The entire variable domain, with the rest obtained from reference TRBV28 and TRBJ2-2, is as follows: DVKVTQSSRYLVKRTGEKVFLECVQDMDHENMFWYRQDPGLGLRLIYFSYDVKMKEKGDIPEGYSVSREKKERFSLILESASTNQTSMYLCASSSGGANTGELFFGEGSRLTVL.

This clone was recorded only once. CDR3 DNA sequence: TGTGCCACCAGCAGAGCTACTAAGCTAGACGGAGGATCCTACGAGCAGTACTTC. The encoded protein is CATSRATKLDGGSYEQYF. This chain joins TRBV15 and TRBJ2-7; TRBD2 might be the D (5 bases). V dropped 1 base and J dropped 1 base, with 20 bases sitting between them. This CDR3 is 18 amino acids long. The germline gives CDR1 LNHNV, CDR2 YYDKDF (reference sequence).

The DNA of the CDR3 is TGTGCCAGCACCTCGGACAGGGGTAATGGTGGTGAAAAACTGTTTTTT. This encodes CASTSDRGNGGEKLFF. V usage is TRBV2 and J usage is TRBJ1-4; TRBD1 matches 9 bases. With V trimmed by 7 bases and J by 7 bases, 13 bases remained unmatched. Germline V gene sequence: CDR1 SNHLY, CDR2 FYNNEI. The CDR3 has 16 amino acids. Full variable domain (rest looked up from reference TRBV2 and TRBJ1-4): EPEVTQTPSHQVTQMGQEVILRCVPISNHLYFYWYRQILGQKVEFLVSFYNNEISEKSEIFDDQFSVERPDGSNFTLKIRSTKLEDSAMYFCASTSDRGNGGEKLFFGSGTQLSVL.

This chain joins TRBV21-1 and TRBJ1-5. TRBV21-1 is labeled a pseudogene. The CDR3 contains 18 residues. The CDR3 region is CASSKPPQFRVGGQPQHF. In DNA, the CDR3 is TGTGCCAGCAGCAAACCACCCCAGTTCCGGGTTGGTGGACAGCCCCAGCATTTT.